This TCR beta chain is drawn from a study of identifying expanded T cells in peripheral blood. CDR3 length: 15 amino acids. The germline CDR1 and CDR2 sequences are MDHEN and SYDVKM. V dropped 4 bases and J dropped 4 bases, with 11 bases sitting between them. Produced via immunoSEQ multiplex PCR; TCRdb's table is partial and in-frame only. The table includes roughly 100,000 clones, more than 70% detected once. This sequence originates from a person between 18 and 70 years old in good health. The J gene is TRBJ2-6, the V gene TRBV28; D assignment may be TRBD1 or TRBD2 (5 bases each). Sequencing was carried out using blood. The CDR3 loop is CASSSPGTGANVLTF. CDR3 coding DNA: TGTGCCAGCAGTTCTCCAGGGACCGGGGCCAACGTCCTGACTTTC.